The 22 T cell receptor beta chains below all came from one sample that was sequenced in a study of blood T cell repertoires in COVID-19. Some clones are missing from TCRdb's copy, which holds only in-frame ones; the method was immunoSEQ multiplex PCR. The sample holds about 170,000 clones, 79% seen once. Sequencing was performed on PBMCs or T cells enriched from blood (not recorded which). The receptors originated from a woman in her seventies in a cohort exposed to, infected with or recovered from COVID-19 (not recorded which).

CDR3 bases: TGTGCCAGCGACCCCTTGGGACAGGGCCTTAATCAGCCCCAGCATTTT. Its translation: CASDPLGQGLNQPQHF. The V gene is TRBV7-8, the J gene TRBJ1-5, with 9 positions matching TRBD1. The CDR3 runs 16 residues. Germline V gene data show CDR1 as SGHVS and CDR2 as FQNEAQ. With 8 bases clipped from V and 4 bases from J, the junction kept 12 bases outside the gene matches.

The chain links TRBV28 to TRBJ2-5; 8 nucleotides match TRBD2. The junction had 9 bases not matched to a gene; V was cut back by 1 base and J by 5 bases. Per the germline V gene, CDR1 is MDHEN and CDR2 is SYDVKM. This CDR3 has 16 residues. This CDR3 is CASSLYWGPGGETQYF. The CDR3 DNA is TGTGCCAGCAGTTTATATTGGGGCCCGGGGGGGGAGACCCAGTACTTC.

The genes are TRBV4-3 and TRBJ2-6; possibly TRBD2 for D (5 bases). Germline CDR1 and CDR2: LGHNA and YSLEER. This CDR3 region has 16 residues. Trimming cost V 0 bases and J 2 bases, with 8 bases left between them. Written as DNA, the CDR3 is TGCGCCAGCAGCCAAGATCGGGGAACTGGGGCCAACGTCCTGACTTTC. This codes for CASSQDRGTGANVLTF.

The chain couples TRBV19 to TRBJ2-1, with a weak D call TRBD1 (5 bases). The CDR3 extends over 13 amino acids. Germline V gene lookup returns CDR1 LNHDA and CDR2 SQIVND (reference sequence). V was shortened by 9 bases and J by 5 bases, with 14 bases between the two germline ends. The CDR3: CARGRFSNNEQFF. CDR3 bases: TGTGCCAGGGGGCGGTTTTCGAACAATGAGCAGTTCTTC.

CDR3 coding DNA: TGTGCCAGCAGTGTAAGAGCCGGGACAGAAAGGTTAGCCAAAAACATTCAGTACTTC. Protein sequence: CASSVRAGTERLAKNIQYF. The chain has TRBV6-2 or TRBV6-3 and TRBJ2-4, with 7 bases that match TRBD1. Germline trimming cut 5 bases from V and 0 bases from J; bases unmatched to any gene: 16. There are 19 residues in the CDR3. The germline V gene has CDR1 MNHEY and CDR2 SVGEGT.

V usage is TRBV7-8 and J usage is TRBJ2-1; D may be TRBD2 (6 bases). The CDR3 loop spans 18 amino acids. The germline V gene has CDR1 SGHVS and CDR2 FQNEAQ. V was clipped by 1 base and J by 4 bases, with 20 bases between them. CDR3 protein: CASSLVGGTGSNYNEQFF. The CDR3 DNA reads TGTGCCAGCAGCTTAGTTGGCGGGACCGGATCAAATTACAATGAGCAGTTCTTC. Full variable domain (outside the CDR3, taken from reference TRBV7-8 and TRBJ2-1): GAGVSQSPRYKVAKRGQDVALRCDPISGHVSLFWYQQALGQGPEFLTYFQNEAQLDKSGLPSDRFFAERPEGSVSTLKIQRTQQEDSAVYLCASSLVGGTGSNYNEQFFGPGTRLTVL.

This chain joins TRBV3-1 (or the pseudogene TRBV3-2) and TRBJ1-2; D is unclear. Trimming took off 8 bases at V and 4 bases at J, with 11 bases between the two ends. The CDR3 is 12 residues long. Per germline, CDR1 LGHDT and CDR2 YNNKEL (reference sequence). CDR3 DNA: TGTGCCAGCTCCGGTAGTCCCTATGGCTACACCTTC. Amino acid sequence: CASSGSPYGYTF.

The rearrangement links TRBV7-2 to TRBJ1-1; TRBD1 agrees at 8 bases. V was clipped by 4 bases and J by 4 bases; unmatched bases: 2. There are 13 residues in the CDR3. Looked up from germline, CDR1 is SGHTA and CDR2 is FQGNSA. DNA for the CDR3: TGTGCCAGCAGCTCCCAGGGGGCCACTGAAGCTTTCTTT. Translated: CASSSQGATEAFF. Together with reference TRBV7-2 and TRBJ1-1, the CDR3 gives the full variable domain: GAGVSQSPSNKVTEKGKDVELRCDPISGHTALYWYRQSLGQGLEFLIYFQGNSAPDKSGLPSDRFSAERTGGSVSTLTIQRTQQEDSAVYLCASSSQGATEAFFGQGTRLTVV.

The chain's CDR3 is CASSPGLALDEQYF. For the CDR3, the DNA is TGTGCCAGCAGTCCTGGACTAGCGCTGGACGAGCAGTACTTC. The rearrangement uses TRBV27 and TRBJ2-7; 9 nucleotides match TRBD2. V dropped 5 bases and J dropped 5; count of bases not matched to a gene: 7. In germline, CDR1 is MNHEY, CDR2 SMNVEV (reference sequence). This CDR3 is 14 amino acids long.

This chain links TRBV4-3 with TRBJ2-2; a possible D gene is TRBD2 (5 bases). V dropped 2 bases and J dropped 5 bases, with 21 bases sitting between them. This CDR3 is 18 amino acids long. Germline CDR1 is LGHNA and CDR2 is YSLEER. CDR3 protein: CASSQTTGSRKETGELFF. Written as DNA, the CDR3 is TGCGCCAGCAGCCAAACGACGGGAAGCAGAAAAGAGACCGGGGAGCTGTTTTTT.

This clone was counted only a few times. The V call is TRBV6-2 or TRBV6-3, the J call TRBJ2-2, with 9 positions matching TRBD2. CDR1 and CDR2 from the germline V gene are MNHEY and SVGEGT. There are 14 residues in the CDR3. V lost 6 bases to trimming and J lost 5 bases; unmatched junction nucleotides: 4. In DNA form, the CDR3 reads TGTGCCAGCAGCATAACTAGCGGGACCGGGGAGCTGTTTTTT. Translating it yields CASSITSGTGELFF.

V is TRBV3-1 (or the pseudogene TRBV3-2) and J is TRBJ1-2; D is possibly TRBD1 (5 bases). Per germline, CDR1 LGHDT and CDR2 YNNKEL (reference sequence). The ends were cut back, 0 bases at V and 7 bases at J, with 12 bases in the middle. CDR3 size: 14 residues. The CDR3 reads CASSQEGRQIGYTF. The CDR3 DNA is TGTGCCAGCAGCCAAGAGGGTCGACAGATTGGCTACACCTTC.

This clone occurred a few times. The rearrangement joins TRBV2 to TRBJ1-1; D is uncertain. Germline lookup yields CDR1 SNHLY and CDR2 FYNNEI. V lost 6 bases to trimming and J lost 1 base, with 12 bases between them. There are 14 residues in the CDR3. CDR3 sequence (DNA): TGTGCCAGCAGCTCGAAAGCAACGAACACTGAAGCTTTCTTT. Translating it yields CASSSKATNTEAFF.

In its sample, this clone was seen once. The chain joins TRBV5-1 to TRBJ2-1, with unresolved D. The CDR3 consists of 15 residues. The V end lost 8 bases, the J end lost 9 bases, and 24 bases lay between the germline ends. Looked up from germline, CDR1 is SGHRS and CDR2 is YFSETQ. CDR3 coding DNA: TGCGCCAGTGCCCCGGAAGCCTCGGAGTATAGTGAGCAGTTCTTC. Its translation: CASAPEASEYSEQFF.

The rearrangement links TRBV7-2 to TRBJ2-5, with a tentative D call TRBD2 (5 bases). The CDR3 has 11 residues. The ends were cut back, 5 bases at V and 7 bases at J, with 8 bases in the middle. CDR1 is SGHTA and CDR2 is FQGNSA in the germline V gene. CDR3 DNA: TGTGCCAGCAGCCTAAGCGGGACCCAGTACTTC. Translating it yields CASSLSGTQYF.

The chain couples TRBV5-1 to TRBJ1-2; the D is unclear. The CDR3 contains 18 residues. V was trimmed by 1 base and J by 2 bases, leaving 21 bases between them. CDR1 and CDR2 (germline): SGHRS, YFSETQ. The CDR3 sequence: CASSLSGRRDSSNYGYTF. The CDR3 nucleotides read TGCGCCAGCAGCTTGTCAGGCCGGAGAGACTCTAGCAACTATGGCTACACCTTC.

This chain connects TRBV7-9 to TRBJ1-3; D gene ambiguous. Trimming left V 2 bases short and J 4 bases short, with 6 bases between. The CDR3 runs to 13 residues. Germline CDR1 and CDR2: SEHNR and FQNEAQ (reference sequence). The CDR3 DNA follows: TGTGCCAGCAGCTTAAGCGGGGGAAACACCATATATTTT. It encodes CASSLSGGNTIYF.

The rearrangement uses TRBV28 and TRBJ1-1; 7 nucleotides line up with TRBD1. The germline CDR1 and CDR2 sequences are MDHEN and SYDVKM. This CDR3 is built from 14 residues. Losses at the gene ends were 7 bases for V and 8 bases for J; bases not matched to a gene: 13. The CDR3: CASNPGTETTEAFF. The CDR3 DNA is TGTGCCAGCAACCCCGGGACAGAGACTACCGAAGCTTTCTTT.

The chain is built from TRBV15 and TRBJ2-7, with TRBD2 matching 10 bases. The CDR3 extends over 20 amino acids. Germline-derived CDR1 and CDR2 are LNHNV and YYDKDF (reference sequence). V was pared by 0 bases and J by 0 bases, with 14 bases of the junction left unmatched. CDR3 loop: CATSRDPPMILAGSSYEQYF. The CDR3, as DNA: TGTGCCACCAGCAGAGATCCCCCAATGATACTAGCGGGATCCTCCTACGAGCAGTACTTC.

This chain uses TRBV28 with TRBJ2-3; D ambiguous. Germline assignment: CDR1 MDHEN and CDR2 SYDVKM. CDR3 length equals 12 residues. V was trimmed by 6 bases and J by 4 bases, leaving 8 bases between them. The CDR3 here is CASSSLPDTQYF. The CDR3, as DNA: TGTGCCAGCAGCTCCCTCCCAGATACGCAGTATTTT.

The V call is TRBV21-1, the J call TRBJ2-3; the D segment call TRBD2 is taken from the table without a DNA check. TRBV21-1 is an annotated pseudogene. The CDR3 has 15 amino acids. CDR3 sequence reads: CARKLVDYGTDTQYF. In DNA form, the CDR3 reads TGTGCCCGTAAACTAGTAGATTACGGCACAGATACGCAGTATTTT.

The chain is built from TRBV6-5 and TRBJ2-2; D call uncertain. V was clipped by 10 bases and J by 2 bases, with 11 bases between them. Germline V gene lookup returns CDR1 MNHEY and CDR2 SVGAGI. The CDR3 contains 13 residues. In DNA form, the CDR3 reads TGTGCCACCAGGCGTTCTAACACCGGGGAGCTGTTTTTT. It translates to CATRRSNTGELFF.